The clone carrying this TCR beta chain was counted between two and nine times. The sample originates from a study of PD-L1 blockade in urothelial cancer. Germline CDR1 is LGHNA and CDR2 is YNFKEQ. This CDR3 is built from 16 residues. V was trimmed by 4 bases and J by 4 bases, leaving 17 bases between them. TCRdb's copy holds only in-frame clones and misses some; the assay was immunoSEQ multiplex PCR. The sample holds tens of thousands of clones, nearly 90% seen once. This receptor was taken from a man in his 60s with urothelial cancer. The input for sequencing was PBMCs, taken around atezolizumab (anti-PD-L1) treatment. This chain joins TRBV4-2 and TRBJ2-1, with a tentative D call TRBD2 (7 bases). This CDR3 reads CASSRQRGGDYNEQFF. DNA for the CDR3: TGTGCCAGCAGCCGGCAGAGAGGGGGGGATTACAATGAGCAGTTCTTC.